The TCR beta chain under discussion was sequenced for a study of cytomegalovirus exposure and HLA in healthy donors. Whole-study findings and limits: It was reported that the classifier diagnosed cytomegalovirus status with high specificity and sensitivity in both the original and validation cohorts.

Use of 60 Vbeta and 13 Jbeta primers characterized the PCR. Using immunoSEQ multiplex PCR, the repertoire was profiled, and TCRdb retains in-frame clones only, with some absent. Here the sample spans around 150,000 clones, over 60% being singletons. This CDR3 spans 16 amino acids. Germline values: CDR1 SGHNT, CDR2 YYREEE (reference sequence). Losses at the gene ends were 4 bases for V and 0 bases for J; bases not matched to a gene: 7. Note on this clone: Its antigen is currently unknown.

Sequences were obtained from PBMCs. The receptor's source is a woman in her thirties or forties in good health and CMV-seronegative. The V gene is TRBV5-4, the J gene TRBJ2-7; 10 bases fit TRBD2. The CDR3 sequence: CASSRLLAGASYEQYF. In DNA, the CDR3 is TGTGCCAGCAGCCGACTCCTAGCGGGGGCCTCCTACGAGCAGTACTTC.